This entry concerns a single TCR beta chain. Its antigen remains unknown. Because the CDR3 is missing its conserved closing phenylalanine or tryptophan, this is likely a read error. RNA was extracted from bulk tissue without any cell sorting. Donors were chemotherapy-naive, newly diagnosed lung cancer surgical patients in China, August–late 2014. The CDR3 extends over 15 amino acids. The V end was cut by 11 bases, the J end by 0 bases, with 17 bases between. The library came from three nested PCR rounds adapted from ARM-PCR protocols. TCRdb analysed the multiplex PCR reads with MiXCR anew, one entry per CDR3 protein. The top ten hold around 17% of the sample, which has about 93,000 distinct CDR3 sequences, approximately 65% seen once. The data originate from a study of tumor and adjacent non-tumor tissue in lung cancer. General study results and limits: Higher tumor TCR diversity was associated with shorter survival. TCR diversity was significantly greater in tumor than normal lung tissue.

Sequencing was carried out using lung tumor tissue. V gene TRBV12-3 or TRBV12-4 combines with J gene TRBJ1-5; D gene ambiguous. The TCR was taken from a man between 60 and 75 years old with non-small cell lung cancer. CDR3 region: CAGCFTLNSNQPQHL. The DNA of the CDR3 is TGTGCCGGCTGTTTCACGTTGAATAGCAATCAGCCCCAGCATTTG.